This record concerns one T cell receptor beta chain sequence. Its cognate antigen is unknown. These data are taken from a study of CD8+ T cells in alopecia areata. General study points: Scalp sample data also include resident alphabeta T cells from normal skin.

Germline V CDR1 and CDR2: SGHRS, YFSETQ. The V end was cut by 2 bases, the J end by 0 bases, with 9 bases between. CDR3 length: 16 residues. Lesional scalp punch biopsies and peripheral blood were collected from alopecia areata patients. Cell sorting was applied to PBMCs, and CD4+ and CD8+ T cells were collected. Extracted RNA was reverse transcribed, and the resulting cDNA served as sequencing template. Clones were read by immunoSEQ multiplex PCR, and TCRdb kept only the in-frame ones, dropping some. This sample has more than 150,000 clones; just under 60% occur once, and the top ten carry over 12%. Sequencing was performed on CD4+ T cells sorted from blood, taken at week 0. The chain combines TRBV5-1 with TRBJ2-6, with D unclear. This TCR was sampled from a human donor with alopecia areata. For the CDR3, the DNA is TGCGCCAGCAGCTTAACGAAAAGCTCTGGGGCCAACGTCCTGACTTTC. Translating gives CASSLTKSSGANVLTF.